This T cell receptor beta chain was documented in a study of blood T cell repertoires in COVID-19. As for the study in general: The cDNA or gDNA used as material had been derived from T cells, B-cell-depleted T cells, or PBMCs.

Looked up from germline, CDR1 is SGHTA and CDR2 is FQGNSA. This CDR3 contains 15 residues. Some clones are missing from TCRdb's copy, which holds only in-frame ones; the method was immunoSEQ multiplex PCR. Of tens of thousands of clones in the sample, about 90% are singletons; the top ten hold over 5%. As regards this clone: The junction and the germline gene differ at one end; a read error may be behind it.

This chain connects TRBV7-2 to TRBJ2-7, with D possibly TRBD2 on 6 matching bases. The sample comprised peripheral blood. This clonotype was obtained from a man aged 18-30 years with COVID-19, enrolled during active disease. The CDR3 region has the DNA TGTGCCAGCAGCATAGCCGGGGGAGACTCCTACGAGCAGTACTTC. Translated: CASSIAGGDSYEQYF.